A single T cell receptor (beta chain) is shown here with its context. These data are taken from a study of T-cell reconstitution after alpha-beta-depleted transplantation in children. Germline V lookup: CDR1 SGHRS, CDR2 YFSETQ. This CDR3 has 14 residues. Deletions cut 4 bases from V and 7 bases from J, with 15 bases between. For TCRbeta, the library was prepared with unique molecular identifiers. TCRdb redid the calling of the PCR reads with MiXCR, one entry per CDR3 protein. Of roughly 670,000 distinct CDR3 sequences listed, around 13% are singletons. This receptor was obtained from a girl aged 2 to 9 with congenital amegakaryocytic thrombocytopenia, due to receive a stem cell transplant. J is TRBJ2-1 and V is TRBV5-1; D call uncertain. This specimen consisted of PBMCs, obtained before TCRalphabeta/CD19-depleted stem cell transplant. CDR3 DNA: TGCGCCAGCAGCGCGGCCCCCCAGTGGAATGAGCAGTTCTTC. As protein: CASSAAPQWNEQFF.